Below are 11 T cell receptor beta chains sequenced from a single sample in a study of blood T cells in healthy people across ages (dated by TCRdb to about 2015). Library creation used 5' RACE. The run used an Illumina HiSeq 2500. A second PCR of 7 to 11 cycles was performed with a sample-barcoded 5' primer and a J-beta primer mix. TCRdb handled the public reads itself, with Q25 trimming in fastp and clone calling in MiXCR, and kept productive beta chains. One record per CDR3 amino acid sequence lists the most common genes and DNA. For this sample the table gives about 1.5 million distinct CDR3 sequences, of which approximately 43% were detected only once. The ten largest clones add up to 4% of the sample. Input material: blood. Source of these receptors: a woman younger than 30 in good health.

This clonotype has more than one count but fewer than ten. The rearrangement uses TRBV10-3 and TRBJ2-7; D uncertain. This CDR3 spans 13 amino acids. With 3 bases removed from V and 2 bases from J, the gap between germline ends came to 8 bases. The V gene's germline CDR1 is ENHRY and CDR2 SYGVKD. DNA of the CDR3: TGTGCCATCAGTGACCCACTGACCTACGAGCAGTACTTC. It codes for CAISDPLTYEQYF.

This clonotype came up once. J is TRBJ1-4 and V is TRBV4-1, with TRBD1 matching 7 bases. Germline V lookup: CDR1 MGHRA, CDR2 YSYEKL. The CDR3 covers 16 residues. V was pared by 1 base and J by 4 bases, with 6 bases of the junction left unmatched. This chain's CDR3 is CASSQAGQSYNEKLFF. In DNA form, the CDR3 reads TGCGCCAGCAGCCAAGCGGGACAGAGCTATAATGAAAAACTGTTTTTT.

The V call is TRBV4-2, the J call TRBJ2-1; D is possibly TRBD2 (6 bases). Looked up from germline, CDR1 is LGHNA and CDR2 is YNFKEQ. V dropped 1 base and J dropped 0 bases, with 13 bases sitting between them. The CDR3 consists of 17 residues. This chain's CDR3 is CASSQAHGSYSYNEQFF. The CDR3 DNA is TGTGCCAGCAGCCAAGCACACGGGAGTTACTCCTACAATGAGCAGTTCTTC.

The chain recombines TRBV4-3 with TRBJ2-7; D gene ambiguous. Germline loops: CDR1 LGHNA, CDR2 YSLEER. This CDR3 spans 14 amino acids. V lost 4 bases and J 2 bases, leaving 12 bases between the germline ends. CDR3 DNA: TGCGCCAGCAGCCTCCGGCAAAACCCCTACGAGCAGTACTTC. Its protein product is CASSLRQNPYEQYF.

This CDR3 reads CASSWGVGSYNEQFF. CDR3 sequence (DNA): TGTGCCAGCAGCTGGGGGGTGGGCTCCTACAATGAGCAGTTCTTC. The chain is built from TRBV5-8 and TRBJ2-1; a weak D match, TRBD2 (6 bases). CDR1 is SGHTS and CDR2 is YDEGEE in the germline V gene. V was pared by 3 bases and J by 0 bases, with 10 bases between. The CDR3 is 15 residues long.

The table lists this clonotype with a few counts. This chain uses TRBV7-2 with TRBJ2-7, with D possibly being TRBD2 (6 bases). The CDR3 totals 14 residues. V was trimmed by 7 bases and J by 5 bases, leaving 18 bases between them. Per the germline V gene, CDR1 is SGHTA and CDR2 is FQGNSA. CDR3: CASNLALLRDEQYF. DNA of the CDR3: TGTGCCAGCAACCTAGCGCTGCTTCGGGACGAGCAGTACTTC.

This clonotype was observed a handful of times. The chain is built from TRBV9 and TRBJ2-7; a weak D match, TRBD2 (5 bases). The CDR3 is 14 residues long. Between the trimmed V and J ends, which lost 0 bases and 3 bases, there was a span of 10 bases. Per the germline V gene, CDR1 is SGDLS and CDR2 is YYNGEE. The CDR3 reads CASSVGTSVYEQYF. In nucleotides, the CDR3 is TGTGCCAGCAGCGTAGGGACTTCGGTCTACGAGCAGTACTTC.

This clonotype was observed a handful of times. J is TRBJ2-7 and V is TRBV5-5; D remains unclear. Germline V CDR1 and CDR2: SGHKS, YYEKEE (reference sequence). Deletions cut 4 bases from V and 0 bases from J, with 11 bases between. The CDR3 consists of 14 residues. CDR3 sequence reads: CASSPARSSYEQYF. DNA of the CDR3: TGTGCCAGCAGCCCCGCCAGGAGCTCCTACGAGCAGTACTTC.

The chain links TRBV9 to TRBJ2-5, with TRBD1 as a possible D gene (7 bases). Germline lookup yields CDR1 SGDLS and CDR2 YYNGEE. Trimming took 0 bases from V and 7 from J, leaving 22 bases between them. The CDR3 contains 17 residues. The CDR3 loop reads CASSVVVARGESRTQYF. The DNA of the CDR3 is TGTGCCAGCAGCGTAGTGGTAGCCAGGGGGGAATCTCGGACCCAGTACTTC. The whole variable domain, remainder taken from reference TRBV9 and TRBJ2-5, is DSGVTQTPKHLITATGQRVTLRCSPRSGDLSVYWYQQSLDQGLQFLIQYYNGEERAKGNILERFSAQQFPDLHSELNLSSLELGDSALYFCASSVVVARGESRTQYFGPGTRLLVL.

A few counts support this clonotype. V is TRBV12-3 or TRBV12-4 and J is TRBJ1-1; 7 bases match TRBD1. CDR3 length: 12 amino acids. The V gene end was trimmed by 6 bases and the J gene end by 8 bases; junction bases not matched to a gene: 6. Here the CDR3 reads CASSRRQGEAFF. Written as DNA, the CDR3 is TGTGCCAGCAGCCGTAGACAGGGAGAAGCTTTCTTT.

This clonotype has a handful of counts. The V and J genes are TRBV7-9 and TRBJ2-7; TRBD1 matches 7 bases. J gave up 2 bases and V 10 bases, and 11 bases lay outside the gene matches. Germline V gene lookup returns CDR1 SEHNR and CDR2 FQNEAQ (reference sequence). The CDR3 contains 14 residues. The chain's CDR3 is CATSSGDRTYEQYF. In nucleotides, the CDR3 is TGTGCCACCTCGAGTGGGGACAGAACCTACGAGCAGTACTTC.